This TCR beta chain was identified in a study of cytomegalovirus exposure and HLA in healthy donors. Primers: 60 Vbeta forward and 13 Jbeta reverse. The data were produced by immunoSEQ multiplex PCR, yet TCRdb's version contains in-frame clones alone and is incomplete. The sample has about 160,000 clones; approximately 75% are singletons. This clone was seen a handful of times. The CDR3 contains 15 residues. V dropped 1 base and J dropped 8; count of bases not matched to a gene: 7. Germline-derived CDR1 and CDR2 are SGHKS and YYEKEE (reference sequence). The receptor was isolated from a woman aged 18-35 years in good health and CMV-seronegative. The chain uses TRBV5-5 and TRBJ2-1, with 9 bases fitting TRBD1. Sequencing used PBMCs. The CDR3 spells CASSLSGQGSYEQFF. The CDR3 nucleotides are TGTGCCAGCAGCTTGTCGGGACAGGGTAGTTATGAGCAGTTCTTC.